A selection of T cell receptor beta chains follows, all from one sample in a study of T cell changes during pregnancy in multiple sclerosis. Clones were sequenced by immunoSEQ multiplex PCR, and TCRdb holds only the in-frame ones, with some missing. The sample includes 30,000 to 35,000 clones, approximately 87% of them seen just once. Sequenced material: CD8+ T cells from peripheral blood mononuclear cells, taken after pregnancy. The receptor source for this set is a female donor with multiple sclerosis, enrolled in a pregnancy study. Both conserved end residues are part of each CDR3. The D gene is left open where the match is weak. Rows give clone size only sometimes, using once, few, many, or a class for an expanded clone.

J gene | D gene | clone size | V gene | CDR3 DNA | CDR3 protein
TRBJ2-5 | TRBD2 | . | TRBV2 | TGTGCCAGCAGTCCCCAGCGGGGGGGGAAAGAGACCCAGTACTTC | CASSPQRGGKETQYF
TRBJ2-3 | TRBD2 | . | TRBV2 | TGTGCCAGCCCGTCCGGGGGGGGTGCAGATACGCAGTATTTT | CASPSGGGADTQYF
TRBJ2-2 | . | . | TRBV9 | TGTGCCAGCAAGGCGGACACCGGGGAGCTGTTTTTT | CASKADTGELFF
TRBJ1-2 | . | . | TRBV7-8 | TGTGCCAGCACCCCCCGGGAGCCTAACTATGGCTACACCTTC | CASTPREPNYGYTF
TRBJ1-1 | . | . | TRBV19 | TGTGCCAGTAGTTCTCAGGGGTGGGACACTGAAGCTTTCTTT | CASSSQGWDTEAFF
TRBJ2-7 | . | few | TRBV11-2 | TGTGCCAGCAGCTTAGCTGGGGGACTTTACGAGCAGTACTTC | CASSLAGGLYEQYF
TRBJ1-1 | . | . | TRBV2 | TGTGCCAGCTTCATTGCCAGGGCGGGGACTGAAGCTTTCTTT | CASFIARAGTEAFF
TRBJ2-1 | TRBD1 | . | TRBV19 | TGTGCCAGTAGTACCATAACTGGGACAGCAGAGCAGTTCTTC | CASSTITGTAEQFF
TRBJ2-7 | . | . | TRBV5-1 | TGCGCCAGCAGCTTGGCTCAGGGTCCCCTGTACGAGCAGTACTTC | CASSLAQGPLYEQYF
TRBJ2-7 | TRBD1 | . | TRBV5-5 | TGCGCCAGCAGCCAAGAATTGGGGACAGGGGGCGACGAGCAGTACTTC | CASSQELGTGGDEQYF
TRBJ1-2 | TRBD1 | . | TRBV6-5 | TGTGCCAGCAGCCCGGGACAGGGGGACTATGGCTACACCTTC | CASSPGQGDYGYTF
TRBJ2-7 | TRBD2 | . | TRBV6-5 | TGTGCCAGCACGGGGGGGGTGTACGAGCAGTACTTC | CASTGGVYEQYF
TRBJ1-5 | . | many | TRBV19 | TGTGCCAGTAGTATAGAAGGGCAGGGGCCGAGGCCCCAGCATTTT | CASSIEGQGPRPQHF
TRBJ1-2 | TRBD1 | . | TRBV4-2 | TGTGCCAGCAGCCAAACAGGGGACCTCTCTAACTATGGCTACACCTTC | CASSQTGDLSNYGYTF
TRBJ2-3 | TRBD2 | . | TRBV15 | TGTGCCACCAGCGGCGGGGGGCTAAGCACAGATACGCAGTATTTT | CATSGGGLSTDTQYF
TRBJ2-1 | TRBD2 | . | TRBV7-2 | TGTGCCAGCAGCACCCCTCCGGGGGGGGTCTGGAATGAGCAGTTCTTC | CASSTPPGGVWNEQFF
TRBJ1-2 | . | . | TRBV10-3 | TGTGCCACTTGGAGGGTAGTGGACGGCTACACCTTC | CATWRVVDGYTF
TRBJ1-5 | TRBD1 | . | TRBV5-5 | TGTGCCAGCAGCTTGGTTGGATCGACAGGGGCCCTCATTCAGCCCCAGCATTTT | CASSLVGSTGALIQPQHF
TRBJ2-7 | . | . | TRBV11-2 | TGTGCCAGCAGCCACAGGGCCCACGAGCAGTACTTC | CASSHRAHEQYF
TRBJ1-2 | TRBD1 | . | TRBV7-2 | TGTGCCAGCAGTGGGGGGGGGACAGGGTTCTCTTATGGCTACACCTTC | CASSGGGTGFSYGYTF
TRBJ2-3 | TRBD2 | once | TRBV9 | TGTGCCAGCAGCGTCGCGCGGGGGGGCGTAGATACGCAGTATTTT | CASSVARGGVDTQYF
TRBJ2-7 | TRBD1 | . | TRBV6-1 | TGTGCCAGCAGTGAAATCGTGGGGACAGGGGAAGTGGGCTCCTACGAGCAGTACTTC | CASSEIVGTGEVGSYEQYF
TRBJ1-1 | . | . | TRBV7-9 | TGTGCCAGCAGCTTCGGGACTGAAGCTTTCTTT | CASSFGTEAFF
TRBJ1-5 | . | . | TRBV9 | TGTGCCAGCAGCGTAGGCGGAGGGGTCGGGAAGCCCCAGCATTTT | CASSVGGGVGKPQHF
TRBJ1-3 | TRBD1 | . | TRBV18 | TGTGCCAGCTCACCTACCCGGGACAGGCTCTCTGGAAACACCATATATTTT | CASSPTRDRLSGNTIYF
TRBJ1-4 | TRBD1 | . | TRBV13 | TGTGCCAGCACCTCAGCGAGCAGGGGGGAAAAACTGTTTTTT | CASTSASRGEKLFF
TRBJ1-3 | . | . | TRBV6-1 | TGTGCCAGCAGTGACCGCCGGGACAACTCTGGAAACACCATATATTTT | CASSDRRDNSGNTIYF
TRBJ2-2 | TRBD2 | . | TRBV7-6 | TGTGCCAGCAGCCGCAGCGGGAGCGGGGAGCTGTTTTTT | CASSRSGSGELFF
TRBJ2-7 | . | once | TRBV5-5 | TGCGCCAGCAGCCAAGACATCCCAGGATCCTCCTACGAGCAGTACTTC | CASSQDIPGSSYEQYF
TRBJ2-6 | . | . | TRBV19 | TGTGCCAGTAGTATTTTTGCGGTGACCACATCTGGGGCCAACGTCCTGACTTTC | CASSIFAVTTSGANVLTF
TRBJ1-1 | TRBD1 | . | TRBV19 | TGTGCCTCACAGGGGGTGAACACTGAAGCTTTCTTT | CASQGVNTEAFF
TRBJ2-2 | . | . | TRBV7-9 | TGTGCCAGCAGTGGGCGGACAGAGAACACCGGGGAGCTGTTTTTT | CASSGRTENTGELFF
TRBJ1-2 | . | . | TRBV6-5 | TGTGCCAGCAGTTATCAGGCCTACTATGGCTACACCTTC | CASSYQAYYGYTF
TRBJ2-5 | . | few | TRBV4-2 | TGTGCCAGCAGCCAAGATGGTCCCTTGGGGGGCCAAGAGACCCAGTACTTC | CASSQDGPLGGQETQYF
TRBJ2-3 | . | . | TRBV2 | TGTGCCAGCAGTCGCGGATTCACAGATACGCAGTATTTT | CASSRGFTDTQYF